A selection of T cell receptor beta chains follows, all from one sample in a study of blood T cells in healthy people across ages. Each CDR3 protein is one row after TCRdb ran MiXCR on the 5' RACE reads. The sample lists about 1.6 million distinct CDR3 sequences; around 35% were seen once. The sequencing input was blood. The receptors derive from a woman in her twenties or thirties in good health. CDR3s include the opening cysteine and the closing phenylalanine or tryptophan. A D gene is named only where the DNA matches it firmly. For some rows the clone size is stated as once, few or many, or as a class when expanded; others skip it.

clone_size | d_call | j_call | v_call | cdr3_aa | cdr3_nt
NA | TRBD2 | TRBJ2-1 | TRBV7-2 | CASSPRGKTSGTYNEQFF | TGTGCCAGCAGCCCTAGGGGGAAAACTAGCGGCACCTACAATGAGCAGTTCTTC
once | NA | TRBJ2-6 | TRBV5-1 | CTSSLVGGEPGANVLTF | TGCACCAGCAGCTTGGTAGGCGGCGAGCCTGGGGCCAACGTCCTGACTTTC
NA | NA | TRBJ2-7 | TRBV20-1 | CSATTPSSYNEQYF | TGCAGTGCTACCACTCCAAGCTCCTACAATGAGCAGTACTTC
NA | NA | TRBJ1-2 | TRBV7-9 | CASSGSEDRSGYTF | TGTGCCAGCAGCGGGAGCGAGGACCGGAGCGGCTACACCTTC
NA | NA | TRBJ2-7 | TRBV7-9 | CASSLAGAGARGSYEQYF | TGTGCCAGCAGCTTAGCAGGTGCGGGGGCTCGGGGTTCCTACGAGCAGTACTTC
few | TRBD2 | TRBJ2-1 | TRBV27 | CASSSIGGAGNEQFF | TGTGCCAGCAGTTCGATCGGGGGGGCCGGGAATGAGCAGTTCTTC
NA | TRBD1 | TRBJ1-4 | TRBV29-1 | CSVDGDSNEKLFF | TGCAGCGTCGATGGGGACAGCAATGAAAAACTGTTTTTT
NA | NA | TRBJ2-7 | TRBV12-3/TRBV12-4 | CASSPRKLIDEQYF | TGTGCCAGCAGTCCTAGAAAGTTAATAGACGAGCAGTACTTC
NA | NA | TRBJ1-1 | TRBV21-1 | CASSKGQPNRANTEAFF | TGTGCCAGCAGCAAAGGGCAACCTAACCGGGCGAACACTGAAGCTTTCTTT
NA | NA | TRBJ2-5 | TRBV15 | CATGRDTGQETQYF | TGTGCCACCGGCAGAGATACAGGTCAAGAGACCCAGTACTTC
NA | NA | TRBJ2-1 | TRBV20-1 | CSAGAQGKGAWEQFF | TGCAGTGCTGGCGCTCAGGGGAAAGGTGCCTGGGAGCAGTTCTTC
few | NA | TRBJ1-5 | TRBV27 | CASSFKQGYSNQPQHF | TGTGCCAGCAGTTTCAAGCAGGGTTATAGCAATCAGCCCCAGCATTTT
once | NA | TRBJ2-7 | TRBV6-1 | CASSTRDGHYEQYF | TGTGCCAGCAGCACCAGGGACGGGCACTACGAGCAGTACTTC
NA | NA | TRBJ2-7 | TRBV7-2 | CASSFAVSSYERYF | TGTGCCAGCAGCTTCGCAGTAAGCTCCTACGAGCGGTACTTC
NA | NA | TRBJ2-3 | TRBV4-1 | CASSQGAILLRTDTQYF | TGCGCCAGCAGCCAAGGGGCGATCCTCCTTCGCACAGATACGCAGTATTTT
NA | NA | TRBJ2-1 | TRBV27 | CASSLSRDRGQFF | TGTGCCAGCAGTTTATCCCGGGACCGGGGGCAGTTCTTC
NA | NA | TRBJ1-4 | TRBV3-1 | CASSQGWSTNEKLFF | TGTGCCAGCAGCCAAGGGTGGTCAACTAATGAAAAACTGTTTTTT
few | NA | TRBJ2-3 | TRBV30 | CAWTPGQGTDTQYF | TGTGCCTGGACCCCGGGGCAGGGGACAGATACGCAGTATTTT
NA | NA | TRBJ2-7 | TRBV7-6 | CASSGPRLGVYEQYF | TGTGCCAGCAGCGGCCCCAGACTAGGAGTCTACGAGCAGTACTTC
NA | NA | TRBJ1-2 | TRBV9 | CASSPGVAWGYTF | TGTGCCAGCAGCCCAGGGGTGGCCTGGGGCTACACCTTC
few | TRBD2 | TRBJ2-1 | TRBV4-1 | CASSQGLAGEGYNDQFF | TGCGCCAGCAGCCAAGGACTAGCGGGGGAGGGGTACAATGACCAGTTCTTC
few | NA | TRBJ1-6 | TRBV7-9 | CASSLGYPGITNSPLHF | TGTGCCAGCAGCTTAGGGTATCCAGGGATCACCAATTCACCCCTCCACTTT
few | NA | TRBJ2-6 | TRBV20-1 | CSAFRLGANVLTF | TGCAGTGCTTTCCGCCTTGGGGCCAACGTCCTGACTTTC
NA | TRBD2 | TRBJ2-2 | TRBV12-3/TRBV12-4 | CASTMTSGLNTGELFF | TGTGCCAGCACCATGACTAGCGGATTGAACACCGGGGAGCTGTTTTTT
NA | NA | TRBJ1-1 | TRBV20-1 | CSAREGTQNTEAFF | TGCAGTGCTAGAGAGGGGACACAGAACACTGAAGCTTTCTTT
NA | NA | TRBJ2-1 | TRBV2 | CASSAAGTPNNEQFF | TGTGCCAGCAGTGCGGCCGGGACACCTAACAATGAGCAGTTCTTC
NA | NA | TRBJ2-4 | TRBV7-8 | CASSPPHGEAKNIQYF | TGTGCCAGCAGCCCTCCCCATGGGGAAGCCAAAAACATTCAGTACTTC
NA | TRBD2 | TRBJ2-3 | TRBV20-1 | CSATWTSGNVDTQYF | TGCAGTGCTACTTGGACTAGCGGAAATGTGGATACGCAGTATTTT
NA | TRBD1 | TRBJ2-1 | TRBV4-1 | CASNTGTGFGNEQFF | TGCGCCAGCAACACGGGGACAGGGTTCGGTAATGAGCAGTTCTTC
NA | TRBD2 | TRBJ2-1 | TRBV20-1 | CSAGTTSYNEQFF | TGCAGTGCTGGGACTACTTCTTACAATGAGCAGTTCTTC
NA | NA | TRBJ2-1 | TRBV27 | CASSYSAGFLEGVNEQFF | TGTGCCAGCAGTTACTCCGCGGGGTTCTTGGAGGGCGTGAATGAGCAGTTCTTC
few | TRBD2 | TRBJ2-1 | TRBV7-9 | CASSTGTSGVDEQFF | TGTGCCAGCAGCACCGGGACTAGCGGGGTGGATGAGCAGTTCTTC
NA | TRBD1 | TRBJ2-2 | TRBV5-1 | CASSLAGTGYNSHTGELFF | TGCGCCAGCAGCTTGGCCGGGACAGGGTACAACAGCCACACCGGGGAGCTGTTTTTT
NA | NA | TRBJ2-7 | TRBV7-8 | CASSLDSSSSYEQYF | TGTGCCAGCAGCTTAGACAGTTCCAGCTCCTACGAGCAGTACTTC
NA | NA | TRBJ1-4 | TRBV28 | CASSSLTGPATNEKLFF | TGTGCCAGCAGTTCCCTGACAGGACCTGCAACTAATGAAAAACTGTTTTTT
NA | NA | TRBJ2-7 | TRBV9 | CASSVEVSYEQYF | TGTGCCAGCAGCGTTGAAGTCTCCTACGAGCAGTACTTC
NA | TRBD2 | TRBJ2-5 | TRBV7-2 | CASSLGGLAGSETQYF | TGTGCCAGCAGCTTAGGGGGACTAGCGGGAAGCGAGACCCAGTACTTC
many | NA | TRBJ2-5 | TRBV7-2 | CASSLVRRERETQYF | TGTGCCAGCAGCTTAGTGCGGAGGGAGAGGGAGACCCAGTACTTC
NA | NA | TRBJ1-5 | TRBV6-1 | CASLAAWGVSNQPQHF | TGTGCCAGCCTCGCGGCTTGGGGGGTGAGCAATCAGCCCCAGCATTTT
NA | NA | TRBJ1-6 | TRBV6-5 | CASSPAGGMYSPLHF | TGTGCCAGCAGTCCAGCCGGGGGGATGTATTCACCCCTCCACTTT
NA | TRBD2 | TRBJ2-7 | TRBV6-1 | CASSERGLAAYEQYF | TGTGCCAGCAGTGAGCGTGGACTAGCGGCCTACGAGCAGTACTTC